This entry concerns a single T cell receptor (beta chain). The length of the CDR3 is 14 residues. Trimming took 6 bases from V and 9 from J, leaving 15 bases between them. Germline CDR1 SNHLY, CDR2 FYNNEI. These data come from a study of blood T cell repertoires in COVID-19. Study-wide context: PBMCs, B-cell-depleted T cells, or T cells were the source of the cDNA or gDNA that made up the material.

Sequencing used immunoSEQ multiplex PCR; TCRdb keeps in-frame clones, though not all of them. This table holds fewer than 300,000 clones, over 65% found once. The origin of this receptor is a woman over 75 with acute or convalescent COVID-19. The rearrangement links TRBV2 to TRBJ1-6, with D possibly matching TRBD1 (5 bases). The source material was peripheral blood. CDR3 in amino acids: CASRIRAIGSPLHF. CDR3 nucleotides: TGTGCCAGCAGGATCAGGGCCATCGGTTCACCCCTCCACTTT.